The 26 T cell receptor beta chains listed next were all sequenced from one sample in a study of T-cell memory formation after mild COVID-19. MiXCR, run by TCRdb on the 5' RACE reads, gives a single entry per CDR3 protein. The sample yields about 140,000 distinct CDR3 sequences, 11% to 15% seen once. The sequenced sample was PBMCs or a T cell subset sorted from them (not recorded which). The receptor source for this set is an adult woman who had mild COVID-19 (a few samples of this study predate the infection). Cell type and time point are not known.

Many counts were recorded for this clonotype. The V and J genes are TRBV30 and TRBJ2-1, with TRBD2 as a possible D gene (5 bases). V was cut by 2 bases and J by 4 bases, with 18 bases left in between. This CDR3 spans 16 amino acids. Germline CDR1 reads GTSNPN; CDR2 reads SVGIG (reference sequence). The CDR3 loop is CAWSPPQDGNYNEQFF. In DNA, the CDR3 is TGTGCCTGGAGTCCCCCCCAGGACGGGAATTACAATGAGCAGTTCTTC.

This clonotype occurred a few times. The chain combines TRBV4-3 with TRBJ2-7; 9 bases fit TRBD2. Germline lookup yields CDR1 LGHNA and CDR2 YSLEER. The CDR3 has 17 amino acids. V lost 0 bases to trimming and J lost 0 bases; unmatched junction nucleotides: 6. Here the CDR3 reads CASSQDRSSGASYEQYF. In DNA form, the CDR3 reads TGCGCCAGCAGCCAAGATCGTTCTAGCGGGGCCTCCTACGAGCAGTACTTC.

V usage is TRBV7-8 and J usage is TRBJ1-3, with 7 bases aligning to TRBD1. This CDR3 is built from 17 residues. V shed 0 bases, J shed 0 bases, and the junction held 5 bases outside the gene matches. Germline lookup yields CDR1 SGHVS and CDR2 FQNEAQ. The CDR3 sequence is CASSLAGTAFSGNTIYF. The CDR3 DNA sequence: TGTGCCAGCAGCTTAGCGGGGACAGCCTTCTCTGGAAACACCATATATTTT.

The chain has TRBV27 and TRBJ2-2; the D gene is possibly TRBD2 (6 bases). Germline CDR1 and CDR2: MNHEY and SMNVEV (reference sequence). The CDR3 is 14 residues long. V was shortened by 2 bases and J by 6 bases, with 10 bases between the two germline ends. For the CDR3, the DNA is TGTGCCAGCAGTTTAGCGGGACGGGCCGGGGAGCTGTTTTTT. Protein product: CASSLAGRAGELFF.

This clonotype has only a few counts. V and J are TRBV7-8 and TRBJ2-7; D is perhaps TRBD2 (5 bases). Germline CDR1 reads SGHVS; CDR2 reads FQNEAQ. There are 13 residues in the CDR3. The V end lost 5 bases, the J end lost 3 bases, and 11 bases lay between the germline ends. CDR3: CASSPGKYYEQYF. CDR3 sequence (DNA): TGTGCCAGCAGCCCGGGGAAGTACTACGAGCAGTACTTC.

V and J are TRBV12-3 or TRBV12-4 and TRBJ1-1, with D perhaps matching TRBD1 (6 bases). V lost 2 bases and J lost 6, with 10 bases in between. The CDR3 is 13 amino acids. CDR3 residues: CASSLTGWAEAFF. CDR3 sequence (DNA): TGTGCCAGCAGTTTAACAGGGTGGGCTGAAGCTTTCTTT.

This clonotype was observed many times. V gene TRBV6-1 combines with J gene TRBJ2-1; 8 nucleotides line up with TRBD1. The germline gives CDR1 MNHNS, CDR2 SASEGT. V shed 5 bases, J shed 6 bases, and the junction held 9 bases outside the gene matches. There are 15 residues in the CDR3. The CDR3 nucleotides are TGTGCCAGCAGTTCAGTCCAGGGGGCGAGCAATGAGCAGTTCTTC. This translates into CASSSVQGASNEQFF.

The CDR3 is CASAIAKATEAFF. In nucleotides, the CDR3 is TGCGCCAGCGCGATCGCCAAGGCGACTGAAGCTTTCTTT. The genes are TRBV5-1 and TRBJ1-1; D unclear. The germline CDR1 and CDR2 sequences are SGHRS and YFSETQ. The V end lost 7 bases, the J end lost 5 bases, and 15 bases lay between the germline ends. The CDR3 sequence is 13 residues long. The whole variable domain, remainder taken from reference TRBV5-1 and TRBJ1-1, is KAGVTQTPRYLIKTRGQQVTLSCSPISGHRSVSWYQQTPGQGLQFLFEYFSETQRNKGNFPGRFSGRQFSNSRSEMNVSTLELGDSALYLCASAIAKATEAFFGQGTRLTVV.

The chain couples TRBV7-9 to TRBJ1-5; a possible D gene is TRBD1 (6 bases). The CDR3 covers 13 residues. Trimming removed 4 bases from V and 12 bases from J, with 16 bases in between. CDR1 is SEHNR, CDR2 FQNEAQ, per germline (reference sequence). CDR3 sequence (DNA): TGTGCCAGCAGCTCACCTGAACAGGGCAGCCAGCATTTT. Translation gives CASSSPEQGSQHF.

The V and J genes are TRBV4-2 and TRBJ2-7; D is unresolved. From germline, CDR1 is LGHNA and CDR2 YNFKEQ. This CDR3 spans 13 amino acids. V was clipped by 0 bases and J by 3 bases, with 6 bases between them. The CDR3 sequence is CASSQDTNYEQYF. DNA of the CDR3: TGTGCCAGCAGCCAAGATACCAACTACGAGCAGTACTTC.

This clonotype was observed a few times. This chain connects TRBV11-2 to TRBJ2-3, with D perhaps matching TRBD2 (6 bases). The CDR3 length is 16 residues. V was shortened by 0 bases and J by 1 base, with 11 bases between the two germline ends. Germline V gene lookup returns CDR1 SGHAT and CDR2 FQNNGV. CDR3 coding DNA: TGTGCCAGCAGCTTAGATAACGGGGGAGGCACAGATACGCAGTATTTT. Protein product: CASSLDNGGGTDTQYF.

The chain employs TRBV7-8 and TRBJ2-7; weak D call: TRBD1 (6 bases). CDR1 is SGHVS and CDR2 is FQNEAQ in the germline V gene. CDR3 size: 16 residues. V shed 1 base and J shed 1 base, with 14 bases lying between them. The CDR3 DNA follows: TGTGCCAGCAGCTTAGTGGTCAGGGGAGTGTCCTACGAGCAGTACTTC. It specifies CASSLVVRGVSYEQYF.

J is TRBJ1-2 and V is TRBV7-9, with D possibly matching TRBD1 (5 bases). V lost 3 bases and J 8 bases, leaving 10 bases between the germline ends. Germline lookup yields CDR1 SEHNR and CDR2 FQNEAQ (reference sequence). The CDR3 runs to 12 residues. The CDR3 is CASSFQGIGYTF. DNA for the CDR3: TGTGCCAGCAGCTTCCAGGGTATAGGCTACACCTTC.

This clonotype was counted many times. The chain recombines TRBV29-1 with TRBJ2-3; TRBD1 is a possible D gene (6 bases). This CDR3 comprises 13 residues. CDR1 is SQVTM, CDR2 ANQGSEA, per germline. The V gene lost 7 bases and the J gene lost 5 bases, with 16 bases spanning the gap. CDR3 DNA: TGCAGCGGGGACCTGGACAGTCTAGATACGCAGTATTTT. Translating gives CSGDLDSLDTQYF.

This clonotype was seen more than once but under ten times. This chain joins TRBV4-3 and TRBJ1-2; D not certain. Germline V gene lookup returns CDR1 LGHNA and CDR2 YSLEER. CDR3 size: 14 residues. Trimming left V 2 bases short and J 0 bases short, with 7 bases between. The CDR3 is CASSQYSANYGYTF. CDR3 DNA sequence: TGCGCCAGCAGCCAATACTCGGCTAACTATGGCTACACCTTC.

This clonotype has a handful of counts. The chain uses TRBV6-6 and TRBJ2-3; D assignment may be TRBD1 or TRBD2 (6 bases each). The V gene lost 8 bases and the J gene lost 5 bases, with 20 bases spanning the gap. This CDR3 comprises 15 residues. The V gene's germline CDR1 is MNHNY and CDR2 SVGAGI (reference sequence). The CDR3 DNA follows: TGTGCCAGCTTTCCGGGGGCGGGTTTCATAGATACGCAGTATTTT. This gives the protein CASFPGAGFIDTQYF.

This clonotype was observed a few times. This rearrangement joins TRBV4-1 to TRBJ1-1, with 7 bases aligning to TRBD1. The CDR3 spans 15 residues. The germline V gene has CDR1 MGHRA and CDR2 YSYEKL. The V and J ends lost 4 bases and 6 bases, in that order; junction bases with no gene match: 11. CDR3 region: CASSLGEQGYSEAFF. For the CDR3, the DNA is TGCGCCAGCAGCCTCGGAGAACAGGGGTACTCTGAAGCTTTCTTT.

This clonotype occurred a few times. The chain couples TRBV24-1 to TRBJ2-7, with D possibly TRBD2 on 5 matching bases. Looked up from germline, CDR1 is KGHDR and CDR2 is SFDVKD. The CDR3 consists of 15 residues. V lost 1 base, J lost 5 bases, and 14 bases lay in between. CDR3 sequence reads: CATSDLEGGPDEQYF. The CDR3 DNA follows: TGTGCCACCAGTGATTTAGAGGGTGGCCCAGACGAGCAGTACTTC.

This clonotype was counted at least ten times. As DNA, the CDR3 is TGTGCCAGCAGCCCGGAGGCGGGAGGGCTGCCCGGGGAGCTGTTTTTT. This sequence encodes CASSPEAGGLPGELFF. The chain uses TRBV5-5 and TRBJ2-2; TRBD2 aligns across 9 bases. J was trimmed by 6 bases and V by 4 bases; bases with no gene match: 10. Germline loops: CDR1 SGHKS, CDR2 YYEKEE (reference sequence). This CDR3 spans 16 amino acids. Filled out from reference TRBV5-5 and TRBJ2-2, the complete variable domain reads DAGVTQSPTHLIKTRGQQVTLRCSPISGHKSVSWYQQVLGQGPQFIFQYYEKEERGRGNFPDRFSARQFPNYSSELNVNALLLGDSALYLCASSPEAGGLPGELFFGEGSRLTVL.

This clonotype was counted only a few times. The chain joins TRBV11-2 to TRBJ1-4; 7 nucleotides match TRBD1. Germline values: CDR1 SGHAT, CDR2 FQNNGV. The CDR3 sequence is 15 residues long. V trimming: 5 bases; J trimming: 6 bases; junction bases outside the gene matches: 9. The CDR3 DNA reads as TGTGCCAGCAGCCTCCAAGGGGGCCCTGATGAAAAACTGTTTTTT. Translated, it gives CASSLQGGPDEKLFF.

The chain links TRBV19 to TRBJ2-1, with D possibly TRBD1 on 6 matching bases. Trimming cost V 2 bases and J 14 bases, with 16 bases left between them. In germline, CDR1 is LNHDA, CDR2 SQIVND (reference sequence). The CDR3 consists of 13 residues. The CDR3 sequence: CASSINLEQGEFF. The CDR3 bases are TGTGCCAGTAGTATAAATTTGGAACAGGGAGAGTTCTTC.

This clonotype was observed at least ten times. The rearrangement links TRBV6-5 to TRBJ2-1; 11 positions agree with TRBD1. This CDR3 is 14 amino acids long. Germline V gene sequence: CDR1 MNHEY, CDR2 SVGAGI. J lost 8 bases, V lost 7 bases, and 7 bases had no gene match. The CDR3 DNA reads TGTGCCAGCAACCCGGGACAGGGGGGTGATGAGCAGTTCTTC. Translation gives CASNPGQGGDEQFF.

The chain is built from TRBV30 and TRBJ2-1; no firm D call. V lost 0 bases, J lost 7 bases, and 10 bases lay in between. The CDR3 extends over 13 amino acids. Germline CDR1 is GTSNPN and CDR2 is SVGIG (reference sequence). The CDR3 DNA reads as TGTGCCTGGAGTGTACTTGGAGTGAATGAGCAGTTCTTC. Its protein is CAWSVLGVNEQFF. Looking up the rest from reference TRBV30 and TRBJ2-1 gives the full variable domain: SQTIHQWPATLVQPVGSPLSLECTVEGTSNPNLYWYRQAAGRGLQLLFYSVGIGQISSEVPQNLSASRPQDRQFILSSKKLLLSDSGFYLCAWSVLGVNEQFFGPGTRLTVL.

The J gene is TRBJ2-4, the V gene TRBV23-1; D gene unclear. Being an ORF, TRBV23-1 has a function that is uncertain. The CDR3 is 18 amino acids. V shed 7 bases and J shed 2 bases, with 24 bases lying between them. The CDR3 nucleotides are TGCGCCAGCACGTCAGTCGGGCTTCTAAGTGGGTCCAAAAACATTCAGTACTTC. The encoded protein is CASTSVGLLSGSKNIQYF.

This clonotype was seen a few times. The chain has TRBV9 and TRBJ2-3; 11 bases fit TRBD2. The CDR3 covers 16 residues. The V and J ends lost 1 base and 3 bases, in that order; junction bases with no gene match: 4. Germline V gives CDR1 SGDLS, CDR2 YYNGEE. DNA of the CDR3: TGTGCCAGCAGCGTACTAGCGGGGGGTAGGACAGATACGCAGTATTTT. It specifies CASSVLAGGRTDTQYF.

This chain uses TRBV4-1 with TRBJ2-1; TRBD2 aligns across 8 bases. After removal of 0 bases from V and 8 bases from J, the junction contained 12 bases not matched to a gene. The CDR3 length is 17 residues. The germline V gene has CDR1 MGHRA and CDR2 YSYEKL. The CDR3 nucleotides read TGCGCCAGCAGCCAAGATACTTACGGGGGGGTTATGGATGAGCAGTTCTTC. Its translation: CASSQDTYGGVMDEQFF.